Listed below are T cell receptor beta chains from one sample, sequenced in a study of blood T cell repertoires in COVID-19. The protocol was immunoSEQ multiplex PCR, while the TCRdb copy is restricted to in-frame clones and leaves out a portion. The repertoire includes 150,000 to 200,000 clones, about 87% of them detected once, and 20% to 30% sits in the top ten. The sequencing input was peripheral blood. These receptors originate from a man aged 60 to 69 with acute or convalescent COVID-19. The CDR3 runs from the conserved cysteine through the conserved F or W. A D gene is named only where the DNA matches it firmly. Clone size is given for some rows only: seen once, a few or many times, or a class if the clone is expanded.

-	TRBV3-1/TRBV3-2	TRBJ1-1	-	TGTGCCAGCAGCCAGGAAGTCCAGGTGCTCATGAACACTGAAGCTTTCTTT	CASSQEVQVLMNTEAFF
-	TRBV7-2	TRBJ2-3	-	TGTGCCAGCAGCTTTAGCGGAATACCACAGAATACGCAGTATTTT	CASSFSGIPQNTQYF
TRBD2	TRBV5-1	TRBJ2-5	-	TGCGCCAGCAGCTTGAACATGGCGGGAGGGCCAAAGACCCAGTACTTC	CASSLNMAGGPKTQYF
-	TRBV5-4	TRBJ1-1	-	TGTGCCAGCAGCTCCTATAGTACTGAAGCTTTCTTT	CASSSYSTEAFF
-	TRBV5-1	TRBJ1-3	once	TGCGCCAGCAGCCGGGCGACAGTCAGCTCTGGAAACACCATATATTTT	CASSRATVSSGNTIYF
-	TRBV10-3	TRBJ2-1	-	TGTGCCATCAGTGAGTCAGGAGATTTTATGAATGAGCAGTTCTTC	CAISESGDFMNEQFF
-	TRBV24-1	TRBJ1-1	once	TGTGCCACCAGTGCCACTTTGGGGGGTAGGACTGAAGCTTTCTTT	CATSATLGGRTEAFF
-	TRBV5-1	TRBJ1-4	-	TGCGCCAGCAGCTTGGGAGCAGGCCTTAATGAAAAACTGTTTTTT	CASSLGAGLNEKLFF
TRBD2	TRBV24-1	TRBJ2-1	-	TGTGCCACCAGTGATTTGGGGGGGGATGAGCAGTTCTTC	CATSDLGGDEQFF
-	TRBV9	TRBJ1-1	-	TGTGCCAGCAGCGTTTCAACACGAGGGAACACTGAAGCTTTCTTT	CASSVSTRGNTEAFF
TRBD1	TRBV7-9	TRBJ2-1	-	TGTGCCAGCAGCTTATCGGGACCGGGACAGGGCTACAATGAGCAGTTCTTC	CASSLSGPGQGYNEQFF
TRBD1	TRBV7-9	TRBJ1-2	-	TGTGCCAGCAGTTCTACAGGGGAGGAACCTCGCTACACCTTC	CASSSTGEEPRYTF
TRBD1	TRBV12-5	TRBJ1-1	-	TGTGCTAGTGGTTTCCGAACAGGGGGTGAAGCTTTCTTT	CASGFRTGGEAFF
TRBD1	TRBV5-8	TRBJ1-3	-	TGTGCCAGCAGTTCGGGACAGGGTTCAGGAAACACCATATATTTT	CASSSGQGSGNTIYF
TRBD2	TRBV9	TRBJ2-1	-	TGTGCCAGCAGCGTAGTTTCGGGACTAGGCCCTTTGGAGCAGTTCTTC	CASSVVSGLGPLEQFF
TRBD1	TRBV7-9	TRBJ1-5	-	TGTGCCAGCAGCTTCTGGACAGGGGGCGAGCAGCCCCAGCATTTT	CASSFWTGGEQPQHF
-	TRBV3-1/TRBV3-2	TRBJ1-3	-	TGTGCCAGCAGCCCAGTGGTTCGAGGAAACACCATATATTTT	CASSPVVRGNTIYF
-	TRBV5-6	TRBJ1-2	-	TGTGCCAGCACCCTCGGCAGGCGTAACTATGGCTACACCTTC	CASTLGRRNYGYTF
TRBD1	TRBV15	TRBJ2-3	-	TGTGCCACCAGCAGATCGACAGGGGGCACAGATACGCAGTATTTT	CATSRSTGGTDTQYF
-	TRBV6-2/TRBV6-3	TRBJ2-7	-	TGTGCCAGCAGTTCGAGGTACTCCTACGAGCAGTACTTC	CASSSRYSYEQYF
-	TRBV11-2	TRBJ2-3	once	TGTGCCAGCAGCTTAGACCAAGCGTCAGATACGCAGTATTTT	CASSLDQASDTQYF
TRBD1	TRBV14	TRBJ2-7	-	TGTGCCAGCAGCCCCTCTGGGACAGGACTCCACGAGCAGTACTTC	CASSPSGTGLHEQYF
TRBD1	TRBV30	TRBJ1-4	-	TGTGCCTGGAGTGTACGGGACAGGGTAGGGGAAAAACTGTTTTTT	CAWSVRDRVGEKLFF